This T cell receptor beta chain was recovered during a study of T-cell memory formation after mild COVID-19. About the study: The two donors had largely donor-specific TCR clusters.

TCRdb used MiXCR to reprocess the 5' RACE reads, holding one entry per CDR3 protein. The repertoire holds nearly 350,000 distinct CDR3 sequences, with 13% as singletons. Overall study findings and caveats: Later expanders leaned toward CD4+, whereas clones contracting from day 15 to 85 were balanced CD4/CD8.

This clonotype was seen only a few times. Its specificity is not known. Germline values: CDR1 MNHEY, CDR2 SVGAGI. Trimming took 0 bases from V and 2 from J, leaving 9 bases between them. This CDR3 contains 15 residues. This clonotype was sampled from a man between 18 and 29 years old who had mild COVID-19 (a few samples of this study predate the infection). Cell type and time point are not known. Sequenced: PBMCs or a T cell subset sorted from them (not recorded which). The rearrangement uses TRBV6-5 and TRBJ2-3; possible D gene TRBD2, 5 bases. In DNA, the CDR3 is TGTGCCAGCAGTTACTCCCGGGGTGACACAGATACGCAGTATTTT. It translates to CASSYSRGDTDTQYF.